These 22 T cell receptor beta chains were all obtained from the same sample, sequenced in a study of cytomegalovirus exposure and HLA in healthy donors. The primer mix had 60 Vbeta and 13 Jbeta primers. Repertoires were generated with immunoSEQ multiplex PCR, while TCRdb's copy carries only in-frame clones and drops some. Of about 130,000 clones listed, roughly 78% are singletons. The sequencing sample was made of PBMCs. The receptor set was obtained from a young man in good health and CMV-seronegative.

This rearrangement joins TRBV30 to TRBJ2-5; the match to TRBD1 covers 7 bases. CDR3 length: 14 amino acids. Germline assignment: CDR1 GTSNPN and CDR2 SVGIG (reference sequence). V gave up 7 bases and J gave up 4 bases; unmatched junction bases: 12. CDR3 coding DNA: TGTGCCTCCTCACAAAGACAGGGATCAGAGACCCAGTACTTC. Its protein is CASSQRQGSETQYF.

The chain is built from TRBV10-1 and TRBJ2-1, with TRBD2 as a possible D gene (5 bases). Deletions cut 8 bases from V and 9 bases from J, with 26 bases between. In germline, CDR1 is WNHNN, CDR2 SYGVQD (reference sequence). The CDR3 runs to 16 residues. The CDR3 DNA sequence: TGCGCCAGCGGAGAGTCTCCCATCCTTCAGGCGGGTGAGCAGTTCTTC. Protein: CASGESPILQAGEQFF.

The rearrangement joins TRBV10-3 to TRBJ2-2; weak D call: TRBD1 (5 bases). Trimming shortened V by 6 bases and J by 6 bases, and 11 bases separated the two germline ends. The CDR3 contains 13 residues. Germline V lookup: CDR1 ENHRY, CDR2 SYGVKD. Here the CDR3 DNA reads TGTGCCATCAGCAGGGCGGAAGCCGGGGAGCTGTTTTTT. Its translation: CAISRAEAGELFF.

The chain carries TRBV19 and TRBJ2-5; 9 nucleotides agree with TRBD2. CDR3 length: 15 amino acids. The J segment lost 4 bases and the V segment lost 5 bases, leaving 8 bases of the junction unmatched. Germline CDR1 LNHDA, CDR2 SQIVND (reference sequence). The CDR3 sequence: CASSGTSRIGETQYF. DNA for the CDR3: TGTGCCAGTAGTGGGACTAGCCGGATAGGAGAGACCCAGTACTTC.

In DNA, the CDR3 is TGTGCCAGCAGTCTTAGACAGGGGAGTTACTTATACGAGCAGTACTTC. It specifies CASSLRQGSYLYEQYF. This chain connects TRBV7-2 to TRBJ2-7, with TRBD1 matching 8 bases. Germline V CDR1 and CDR2: SGHTA, FQGNSA. This CDR3 region has 16 residues. J was trimmed by 4 bases and V by 6 bases; bases with no gene match: 14. Full variable domain (missing parts from reference TRBV7-2 and TRBJ2-7): GAGVSQSPSNKVTEKGKDVELRCDPISGHTALYWYRQSLGQGLEFLIYFQGNSAPDKSGLPSDRFSAERTGGSVSTLTIQRTQQEDSAVYLCASSLRQGSYLYEQYFGPGTRLTVT.

The chain recombines TRBV19 with TRBJ2-7, with TRBD1 matching 9 bases. The CDR3 has 16 amino acids. CDR1 is LNHDA, CDR2 SQIVND, per germline (reference sequence). V shed 5 bases, J shed 6 bases, and the junction held 14 bases outside the gene matches. In nucleotides, the CDR3 is TGTGCCAGTAGTCACCGACAGGGGGTACCGGGATTCGAGCAGTACTTC. Encoded protein: CASSHRQGVPGFEQYF.

This clone was recorded only once. The rearrangement uses TRBV4-3 and TRBJ2-1; TRBD2 agrees at 13 bases. CDR3 size: 18 residues. After removal of 1 base from V and 0 bases from J, the junction contained 3 bases not matched to a gene. In germline, CDR1 is LGHNA, CDR2 YSLEER. For the CDR3, the DNA is TGCGCCAGCAGCCAAGGACTAGCGGGAGGCCTCTCCTACAATGAGCAGTTCTTC. Amino acid sequence: CASSQGLAGGLSYNEQFF.

In nucleotides, the CDR3 is TGTGCCAGCAGCCGAGACAGGGTAATTAATGGCTACACCTTC. Its translation: CASSRDRVINGYTF. The chain combines TRBV2 with TRBJ1-2; 7 nucleotides agree with TRBD1. V lost 6 bases and J lost 6; bases outside the gene matches: 10. The germline V gene has CDR1 SNHLY and CDR2 FYNNEI. This CDR3 is built from 14 residues.

The CDR3 DNA sequence: TGTGCCAGCAGGGGACAGGGGTTGATGATGGAGCAGTACTTC. As protein: CASRGQGLMMEQYF. V and J are TRBV6-5 and TRBJ2-7; 10 nucleotides align to TRBD1. Germline CDR1 is MNHEY and CDR2 is SVGAGI. CDR3 size: 14 residues. V lost 6 bases to trimming and J lost 7 bases; unmatched junction nucleotides: 9.

The rearrangement uses TRBV7-2 and TRBJ1-4; 8 bases map to TRBD1. The V segment lost 6 bases and the J segment 8 bases; nucleotides outside the gene matches: 8. This CDR3 region has 14 residues. Germline V gene sequence: CDR1 SGHTA, CDR2 FQGNSA. CDR3 region: CASSRGQGREKLFF. The CDR3 DNA sequence: TGTGCCAGCAGTCGAGGACAGGGTAGAGAAAAACTGTTTTTT.

Many counts were recorded for this clone. The chain carries TRBV19 and TRBJ1-1; D possibly corresponds to TRBD1 (6 bases). V lost 4 bases and J 3 bases, leaving 9 bases between the germline ends. Per germline, CDR1 LNHDA and CDR2 SQIVND (reference sequence). The CDR3 sequence is 13 residues long. CDR3 sequence reads: CASSTWTDTEAFF. The CDR3 nucleotides read TGTGCCAGTAGTACCTGGACAGACACTGAAGCTTTCTTT.

This clone has just a few counts. The chain carries TRBV27 and TRBJ1-1, with 7 positions matching TRBD1. Trimming cost V 5 bases and J 2 bases; bases outside gene matches: 8. The CDR3 is made up of 15 amino acids. Germline CDR1 is MNHEY and CDR2 is SMNVEV (reference sequence). The CDR3 DNA is TGTGCCAGCAGTCCATCGACAGGGTTCAACACTGAAGCTTTCTTT. This encodes CASSPSTGFNTEAFF.

The chain carries TRBV25-1 and TRBJ1-1; no clear D. The ends were cut back, 0 bases at V and 1 base at J, with 6 bases in the middle. Germline loops: CDR1 MGHDK, CDR2 SYGVNS. This CDR3 region has 14 residues. CDR3 amino acids: CASSEYSQNTEAFF. The CDR3 nucleotides read TGTGCCAGCAGTGAATATTCACAGAACACTGAAGCTTTCTTT.

The rearrangement joins TRBV19 to TRBJ1-3; D ambiguous. CDR1 and CDR2 from the germline V gene are LNHDA and SQIVND (reference sequence). Trimming removed 4 bases from V and 10 bases from J, with 14 bases in between. This CDR3 is built from 13 residues. The CDR3 is CASSTTGVGTIYF. CDR3 coding DNA: TGTGCCAGTAGTACGACCGGGGTTGGGACCATATATTTT.

The rearrangement joins TRBV4-1 to TRBJ2-7, with D perhaps TRBD1 (6 bases). CDR3 size: 13 residues. Per the germline V gene, CDR1 is MGHRA and CDR2 is YSYEKL. Trimming took 4 bases from V and 11 from J, leaving 18 bases between them. The CDR3 DNA follows: TGCGCCAGCAGCCGGGACGGTGGGGACACCGAGTACTTC. This encodes CASSRDGGDTEYF.

This clone was seen more than once but under ten times. This sequence joins TRBV19 and TRBJ2-6, with TRBD1 matching over 7 bases. The V segment lost 8 bases and the J segment 2 bases; nucleotides outside the gene matches: 12. The CDR3 runs to 17 residues. CDR1 is LNHDA, CDR2 SQIVND, per germline (reference sequence). The CDR3 protein is CASYEGATRPGANVLTF. The CDR3 DNA follows: TGTGCCAGTTATGAGGGGGCGACTCGTCCTGGGGCCAACGTCCTGACTTTC.

The CDR3 DNA reads as TGTGCCAGCAGTTTTGGAGGGGCCAGCTATGGCTACACCTTC. Translation: CASSFGGASYGYTF. V and J are TRBV28 and TRBJ1-2; the D gene is possibly TRBD1 (5 bases). The V and J ends lost 3 bases and 4 bases respectively, with 12 bases between them. The CDR3 length is 14 residues. Germline V lookup: CDR1 MDHEN, CDR2 SYDVKM.

In this sample, this clone turned up a few times. The chain employs TRBV6-1 and TRBJ1-5; D is uncertain. The germline V gene has CDR1 MNHNS and CDR2 SASEGT. V shed 1 base and J shed 10 bases, with 11 bases lying between them. The CDR3 extends over 13 amino acids. DNA of the CDR3: TGTGCCAGCAGTGAAGGTTTAGCCACACCCCAGCATTTT. Translated, it gives CASSEGLATPQHF.

This clone was seen a few times. The chain combines TRBV2 with TRBJ2-2; TRBD1 might be the D (6 bases). V was clipped by 6 bases and J by 2 bases, with 13 bases between them. CDR3 length: 15 amino acids. Germline assignment: CDR1 SNHLY and CDR2 FYNNEI. Written as DNA, the CDR3 is TGTGCCAGCAGATGGACAGTTTCAAACACCGGGGAGCTGTTTTTT. It encodes CASRWTVSNTGELFF.

The chain uses TRBV7-8 and TRBJ2-4; 7 bases are shared with TRBD2. Germline trimming cut 10 bases from V and 3 bases from J; bases unmatched to any gene: 3. CDR1 SGHVS and CDR2 FQNEAQ come from the germline V gene. This CDR3 spans 12 amino acids. This CDR3 is CATRGDKNIQYF. The CDR3 DNA is TGTGCCACCCGGGGGGACAAAAACATTCAGTACTTC. The whole variable domain, filled in from reference TRBV7-8 and TRBJ2-4, reads GAGVSQSPRYKVAKRGQDVALRCDPISGHVSLFWYQQALGQGPEFLTYFQNEAQLDKSGLPSDRFFAERPEGSVSTLKIQRTQQEDSAVYLCATRGDKNIQYFGAGTRLSVL.

The chain couples TRBV9 to TRBJ1-2; 9 bases align to TRBD1. V dropped 0 bases and J dropped 5; count of bases not matched to a gene: 2. Germline CDR1 and CDR2: SGDLS and YYNGEE. This CDR3 is built from 14 residues. The CDR3 loop reads CASSVAGQGYGYTF. CDR3 sequence (DNA): TGTGCCAGCAGCGTAGCGGGACAGGGTTATGGCTACACCTTC. Based on the CDR3 plus reference TRBV9 and TRBJ1-2, the full variable domain is DSGVTQTPKHLITATGQRVTLRCSPRSGDLSVYWYQQSLDQGLQFLIQYYNGEERAKGNILERFSAQQFPDLHSELNLSSLELGDSALYFCASSVAGQGYGYTFGSGTRLTVV.

V usage is TRBV28 and J usage is TRBJ1-5; TRBD1 matches at 7 bases. Germline V CDR1 and CDR2: MDHEN, SYDVKM. The CDR3 covers 15 residues. Trimming removed 2 bases from V and 6 bases from J; junction bases left unmatched: 7. This chain's CDR3 is CASSLETGSIQPQHF. The CDR3 DNA reads as TGTGCCAGCAGTTTAGAGACAGGGTCAATTCAGCCCCAGCATTTT. Using reference TRBV28 and TRBJ1-5 for the parts outside the CDR3, the full variable domain is DVKVTQSSRYLVKRTGEKVFLECVQDMDHENMFWYRQDPGLGLRLIYFSYDVKMKEKGDIPEGYSVSREKKERFSLILESASTNQTSMYLCASSLETGSIQPQHFGDGTRLSIL.